Below, 32 T cell receptor beta chains from the same sample are listed, as sequenced in a study of blood T cells in healthy people across ages. The use of a sample-barcoded 5' primer and a J-beta primer mix characterized a second PCR of about 6 to 11 cycles. TCRdb reanalysed the 5' RACE reads using MiXCR and keeps one entry per CDR3 protein. Altogether over 600,000 distinct CDR3 sequences are present, roughly two fifths being singletons, with the ten largest covering 30%. Sequencing was performed on blood. The source of these receptors is an elderly man in good health.

In this sample, this clonotype turned up many times. This chain joins TRBV30 and TRBJ2-1, with a tentative D call TRBD1 (6 bases). The CDR3 is 12 residues long. Germline-derived CDR1 and CDR2 are GTSNPN and SVGIG (reference sequence). The CDR3 DNA reads TGTGCATCAGGGACACTGAACAATGAGCAGTTCTTC. This codes for CASGTLNNEQFF.

The V gene is TRBV20-1, the J gene TRBJ2-1, with D unclear. The CDR3 has 16 residues. Germline loops: CDR1 DFQATT, CDR2 SNEGSKA (reference sequence). V lost 5 bases and J 8 bases, leaving 25 bases between the germline ends. The CDR3 region has the DNA TGCAGTGCTTGTCCCGGAGCGACCTTTAGGGTCGATGAGCAGTTCTTC. Protein: CSACPGATFRVDEQFF.

This clonotype was detected only once. The chain recombines TRBV6-2 or TRBV6-3 with TRBJ2-6; possible D gene TRBD1, 6 bases. Germline V gene sequence: CDR1 MNHEY, CDR2 SVGEGT. This CDR3 contains 15 residues. Trimming shortened V by 7 bases and J by 4 bases, and 14 bases separated the two germline ends. CDR3 protein: CASTVTGSGANVLTF. Here the CDR3 DNA reads TGTGCCAGCACCGTCACAGGGTCAGGGGCCAACGTCCTGACTTTC.

The rearrangement joins TRBV5-1 to TRBJ2-7; 10 bases are shared with TRBD2. The CDR3 covers 15 residues. Germline V gives CDR1 SGHRS, CDR2 YFSETQ. Trimming at V came to 4 bases and at J to 9 bases, leaving 13 bases not matched to a gene. CDR3 sequence reads: CASSPSGSSYNGQYF. DNA for the CDR3: TGCGCCAGCAGCCCTAGCGGGAGCTCCTACAATGGGCAGTACTTC.

The chain is built from TRBV7-9 and TRBJ1-4; tentative D call: TRBD1 (6 bases). The CDR3 has 16 amino acids. V gave up 6 bases and J gave up 1 base, with 15 bases separating them. Germline CDR1 and CDR2: SEHNR and FQNEAQ (reference sequence). The CDR3 DNA is TGTGCCAGCAGGCACAGGGCCGCTGGAACTAATGAAAAACTGTTTTTT. Its translation: CASRHRAAGTNEKLFF.

Concerning this clonotype itself: A much larger clone sits a single nucleotide away, making a read error possible. The genes are TRBV6-2 or TRBV6-3 and TRBJ2-7, with a tentative D call TRBD2 (6 bases). The CDR3 has 16 residues. Germline V lookup: CDR1 MNHEY, CDR2 SVGEGT. Deletions cut 4 bases from V and 3 bases from J, with 19 bases between. The chain's CDR3 is CASSCTQLAAVYEQYF. In DNA form, the CDR3 reads TGTGCCAGCAGTTGCACCCAACTAGCTGCGGTCTACGAGCAGTACTTC.

Regarding this clonotype: The germline gene is not matched at one end of the junction; a read error may be the cause. The V gene is TRBV20-1, the J gene TRBJ2-1, with 10 bases aligning to TRBD2. Germline assignment: CDR1 DFQATT and CDR2 SNEGSKA (reference sequence). This CDR3 spans 16 amino acids. The chain's CDR3 is CSAPIQAGGPGNERFF. CDR3 DNA: TGCAGTGCTCCGATTCAAGCGGGGGGGCCAGGCAATGAGCGGTTCTTC.

This clonotype was detected only a few times. The V and J genes are TRBV7-2 and TRBJ2-1, with D perhaps matching TRBD1 (5 bases). TRBJ2-7 matches the DNA end more closely, so the J call is doubtful. This CDR3 contains 15 residues. From germline, CDR1 is SGHTA and CDR2 FQGNSA. CDR3 in amino acids: CASSLERQSYNEQYF. The CDR3 region has the DNA TGTGCCAGCAGCTTAGAACGACAGTCCTACAATGAGCAGTACTTC.

This clonotype appeared many times. This sequence joins TRBV29-1 and TRBJ2-3; 11 bases map to TRBD2. Germline CDR1 is SQVTM and CDR2 is ANQGSEA. The V and J ends lost 5 bases and 4 bases, in that order; junction bases with no gene match: 2. This CDR3 is 13 amino acids long. The CDR3 region is CSVTSGSADTQYF. The CDR3 DNA follows: TGCAGCGTTACTAGCGGGAGTGCAGATACGCAGTATTTT.

This clonotype was detected many times. The V and J genes are TRBV27 and TRBJ1-2; D is ambiguous. The CDR3 runs to 13 residues. Germline CDR1 and CDR2: MNHEY and SMNVEV (reference sequence). V was shortened by 5 bases and J by 8 bases, with 15 bases between the two germline ends. CDR3 DNA sequence: TGTGCCAGCAGTGCTCTAAGGGAAATGGGCTACACCTTC. This encodes CASSALREMGYTF.

This clonotype was found many times. The rearrangement joins TRBV20-1 to TRBJ2-7, with 8 bases identical to TRBD1. V was clipped by 1 base and J by 3 bases; unmatched bases: 11. In germline, CDR1 is DFQATT, CDR2 SNEGSKA (reference sequence). This CDR3 is built from 16 residues. CDR3 protein: CSARVSQGGQGYEQYF. CDR3 bases: TGCAGTGCTAGAGTCTCACAGGGGGGACAAGGCTACGAGCAGTACTTC.

CDR3 in amino acids: CAGSSLVNEQFF. Here the CDR3 DNA reads TGTGCCGGGTCCAGTCTTGTGAATGAGCAGTTCTTC. The chain is built from TRBV30 and TRBJ2-1; D remains unclear. The germline V gene encodes CDR1 GTSNPN and CDR2 SVGIG (reference sequence). V was trimmed by 8 bases and J by 7 bases, leaving 15 bases between them. The CDR3 is 12 residues long.

The chain employs TRBV29-1 and TRBJ2-1; D perhaps matches TRBD2 (5 bases). The J call may be mistaken, given a closer DNA end match to TRBJ2-7. Germline V gene sequence: CDR1 SQVTM, CDR2 ANQGSEA. The CDR3 is 12 amino acids. DNA of the CDR3: TGCAGCGTTGCGCGGGCTGACAATGAGCAGTACTTC. Its translation is CSVARADNEQYF.

This chain uses TRBV20-1 with TRBJ2-7, with D perhaps TRBD1 (6 bases). The germline V gene encodes CDR1 DFQATT and CDR2 SNEGSKA (reference sequence). The CDR3 has 14 residues. V was trimmed by 7 bases and J by 2 bases, leaving 18 bases between them. CDR3 sequence: CSGLDRLTTYEQYF. CDR3 DNA sequence: TGCAGTGGGCTGGACAGACTAACTACCTACGAGCAGTACTTC.

The rearrangement links TRBV18 to TRBJ2-3, with D hard to call. Germline CDR1 and CDR2: KGHSH and LQKENI. V was shortened by 6 bases and J by 6 bases, with 13 bases between the two germline ends. CDR3 length equals 13 residues. CDR3 DNA sequence: TGTGCCAGCTCCCCCCTAAAGAAGGATACGCAGTATTTT. Its protein product is CASSPLKKDTQYF. The variable domain in full, with the rest retrieved from reference TRBV18 and TRBJ2-3, is NAGVMQNPRHLVRRRGQEARLRCSPMKGHSHVYWYRQLPEEGLKFMVYLQKENIIDESGMPKERFSAEFPKEGPSILRIQQVVRGDSAAYFCASSPLKKDTQYFGPGTRLTVL.

The chain links TRBV29-1 to TRBJ2-5, with 8 bases lining up with TRBD2. The CDR3 loop spans 15 amino acids. J was trimmed by 11 bases and V by 0 bases; bases with no gene match: 14. CDR1 is SQVTM, CDR2 ANQGSEA, per germline. The CDR3 spells CSVEDLPGGRNEQYF. The CDR3 DNA reads TGCAGCGTTGAAGACCTTCCGGGGGGGCGCAATGAGCAGTACTTC.

This clonotype was seen only a few times. V and J are TRBV12-3 or TRBV12-4 and TRBJ2-7; D possibly corresponds to TRBD2 (5 bases). The CDR3 totals 14 residues. V was clipped by 6 bases and J by 1 base, with 13 bases between them. The CDR3 bases are TGTGCCAGCAGAGCTCGCGGGCGTTCCTACGAGCAGTACTTC. This translates into CASRARGRSYEQYF.

The V call is TRBV12-3 or TRBV12-4, the J call TRBJ2-3; D is uncertain. Trimming left V 5 bases short and J 6 bases short, with 12 bases between. The CDR3 sequence is 13 residues long. The CDR3 reads CASSRLGSDTQYF. The CDR3 nucleotides are TGTGCCAGCAGTAGATTGGGATCCGATACGCAGTATTTT.

This clonotype was picked up a small number of times. V and J are TRBV2 and TRBJ1-5; D unresolved. V dropped 6 bases and J dropped 0 bases, with 12 bases sitting between them. The CDR3 consists of 15 residues. Germline CDR1 SNHLY, CDR2 FYNNEI. The CDR3 protein is CASSASGNSNQPQHF. The DNA of the CDR3 is TGTGCCAGCAGCGCTAGCGGAAATAGCAATCAGCCCCAGCATTTT.

V is TRBV4-1 and J is TRBJ2-1; D remains ambiguous. The V gene lost 1 base and the J gene lost 0 bases, with 10 bases spanning the gap. The CDR3 is 16 residues long. Germline values: CDR1 MGHRA, CDR2 YSYEKL. This CDR3 reads CASSQGALRSYNEQFF. In DNA, the CDR3 is TGCGCCAGCAGCCAAGGGGCCCTCCGCTCCTACAATGAGCAGTTCTTC.

This clonotype has a handful of counts. V and J are TRBV6-1 and TRBJ2-7, with D possibly being TRBD1 (6 bases). CDR3 length equals 14 residues. The V end lost 7 bases, the J end lost 6 bases, and 19 bases lay between the germline ends. In germline, CDR1 is MNHNS, CDR2 SASEGT. The chain's CDR3 is CASIEGTFGGEQYF. The CDR3 bases are TGTGCCAGCATCGAAGGGACATTCGGCGGCGAGCAGTACTTC.

This chain joins TRBV20-1 and TRBJ2-3, with D uncertain. Trimming stripped 3 bases from V and 3 bases from J, with 22 bases between. The CDR3 has 17 residues. The germline V gene has CDR1 DFQATT and CDR2 SNEGSKA (reference sequence). This CDR3 is CSASPFLGSPSTDTQYF. CDR3 bases: TGCAGTGCTAGCCCTTTTCTAGGTTCCCCTAGTACAGATACGCAGTATTTT.

The chain couples TRBV6-7 to TRBJ1-1; weak D call: TRBD1 (5 bases). TRBV6-7 belongs to the ORF category, with a function that is uncertain. The V end lost 2 bases, the J end lost 0 bases, and 10 bases lay between the germline ends. The CDR3 has 15 residues. CDR3 amino acids: CASSYRRGMNTEAFF. DNA of the CDR3: TGTGCCAGCAGTTACCGTCGGGGCATGAACACTGAAGCTTTCTTT.

This chain links TRBV9 with TRBJ2-1, with a possible D match to TRBD2 (5 bases). The last part of the DNA fits TRBJ2-7 better; the J call may be wrong. The CDR3 loop spans 16 amino acids. The germline V gene has CDR1 SGDLS and CDR2 YYNGEE. The CDR3 loop is CASSVGRSLAYNEQYF. The CDR3 DNA reads as TGTGCCAGCAGCGTAGGGCGTAGTCTAGCCTACAATGAGCAGTACTTC.

This clonotype came up many times. This chain joins TRBV5-1 and TRBJ2-3; D is undetermined. The length of the CDR3 is 12 residues. The V end was cut by 0 bases, the J end by 5 bases, with 4 bases between. Germline CDR1 reads SGHRS; CDR2 reads YFSETQ. The CDR3 region is CASSLAEDTQYF. The CDR3 DNA reads TGCGCCAGCAGCTTGGCGGAAGATACGCAGTATTTT.

This chain joins TRBV4-3 and TRBJ2-7; D is possibly TRBD1 (5 bases). Germline lookup yields CDR1 LGHNA and CDR2 YSLEER. The CDR3 spans 15 residues. V gave up 1 base and J gave up 2 bases, with 12 bases separating them. The CDR3 region has the DNA TGCGCCAGCAGCCAAGGACAGCTCCTTGCCTACGAGCAGTACTTC. Amino acid sequence: CASSQGQLLAYEQYF.

This clonotype was seen a single time. The chain carries TRBV20-1 and TRBJ2-7; D possibly corresponds to TRBD2 (6 bases). Trimming pared 5 bases from V and 2 bases from J, leaving 13 bases between. CDR1 is DFQATT and CDR2 is SNEGSKA in the germline V gene (reference sequence). This CDR3 is built from 13 residues. The CDR3 protein is CSAEVGGAYEQYF. In DNA, the CDR3 is TGCAGTGCTGAGGTCGGAGGGGCCTACGAGCAGTACTTC.

This clonotype was observed a handful of times. The V and J genes are TRBV5-6 and TRBJ2-5; D is uncertain. The CDR3 length is 16 residues. CDR1 is SGHDT and CDR2 is YYEEEE in the germline V gene. Trimming took off 4 bases at V and 0 bases at J, with 16 bases between the two ends. In DNA, the CDR3 is TGTGCCAGCAGCCCTCCTTTGACACCGTACCAAGAGACCCAGTACTTC. Its translation is CASSPPLTPYQETQYF.

J is TRBJ1-5 and V is TRBV7-2; TRBD1 aligns across 7 bases. The V and J ends lost 5 bases and 6 bases, in that order; junction bases with no gene match: 7. The CDR3 is 14 residues long. Germline values: CDR1 SGHTA, CDR2 FQGNSA. The CDR3 reads CASSATGAVQPQHF. CDR3 bases: TGTGCCAGCAGCGCCACAGGGGCAGTTCAGCCCCAGCATTTT. Based on the CDR3 plus reference TRBV7-2 and TRBJ1-5, the full variable domain is GAGVSQSPSNKVTEKGKDVELRCDPISGHTALYWYRQSLGQGLEFLIYFQGNSAPDKSGLPSDRFSAERTGGSVSTLTIQRTQQEDSAVYLCASSATGAVQPQHFGDGTRLSIL.

This clonotype was picked up a small number of times. The chain couples TRBV28 to TRBJ2-4; 9 nucleotides match TRBD1. Germline-derived CDR1 and CDR2 are MDHEN and SYDVKM. This CDR3 contains 16 residues. Trimming at V came to 8 bases and at J to 2 bases, leaving 10 bases not matched to a gene. The CDR3 bases are TGTGCCAGCTCCTCCTTGGGACAGGGTCCCAAAAACATTCAGTACTTC. Its translation: CASSSLGQGPKNIQYF.

The rearrangement links TRBV29-1 to TRBJ1-1; no definite D call. The germline V gene has CDR1 SQVTM and CDR2 ANQGSEA. V dropped 5 bases and J dropped 2 bases, with 18 bases sitting between them. This CDR3 contains 15 residues. Here the CDR3 reads CSVKPTTRPNTEAFF. The CDR3 region has the DNA TGCAGCGTTAAACCCACCACAAGGCCCAACACTGAAGCTTTCTTT.

This clonotype was picked up a small number of times. The chain links TRBV2 to TRBJ2-1; no firm D call. Germline CDR1 and CDR2: SNHLY and FYNNEI. This CDR3 has 18 residues. V lost 6 bases, J lost 2 bases, and 23 bases lay in between. Here the CDR3 reads CASSSRSSAPLTYNEQFF. The DNA of the CDR3 is TGTGCCAGCAGCTCCAGGAGTTCCGCGCCTTTAACCTACAATGAGCAGTTCTTC.